The 22 T cell receptor beta chains listed next were all sequenced from one sample in a study of T cell repertoires in cytomegalovirus infection. TCRdb recomputed calls from the reads with MiXCR, one row per CDR3 protein. The sample includes roughly 700,000 distinct CDR3 sequences, 30% to 40% seen only once; the top ten take 15% to 20%. Which antigens these TCRs recognize remains unknown. The sample in question was cultured PBMCs, obtained from culture after CMV antigen stimulation. Source of these receptors: a human donor in good health (CMV status not recorded). Some clones in this sample may be carry-over from other donors' samples.

The chain combines TRBV5-1 with TRBJ1-5, with D possibly TRBD1 on 6 matching bases. Trimming pared 0 bases from V and 7 bases from J, leaving 11 bases between. CDR3 length: 14 amino acids. CDR1 is SGHRS, CDR2 YFSETQ, per germline. The CDR3 DNA reads TGCGCCAGCAGCTTGGAGACAGGAGGACAGCCCCAGCATTTT. Protein: CASSLETGGQPQHF.

J is TRBJ2-3 and V is TRBV2, with a possible D match to TRBD1 (5 bases). Trimming left V 0 bases short and J 3 bases short, with 13 bases between. The germline gives CDR1 SNHLY, CDR2 FYNNEI. This CDR3 has 16 residues. CDR3 nucleotide sequence: TGTGCCAGCAGTGAAGCGTGGCAGGGTAGAACAGATACGCAGTATTTT. This codes for CASSEAWQGRTDTQYF.

The gene calls are TRBV10-3 and TRBJ2-1; D might be TRBD2 (6 bases). CDR1 and CDR2 from the germline V gene are ENHRY and SYGVKD. This CDR3 has 16 amino acids. Deletions cut 0 bases from V and 6 bases from J, with 15 bases between. CDR3 amino acids: CAISESWGEKGNEQFF. DNA for the CDR3: TGTGCCATCAGTGAGTCGTGGGGGGAGAAAGGCAATGAGCAGTTCTTC.

The sample holds a few counts of this clonotype. The chain links TRBV28 to TRBJ1-6; D might be TRBD1 (5 bases). The germline V and J ends were trimmed by 3 bases and 10 bases, with 10 bases remaining between them. The CDR3 loop spans 13 amino acids. Germline-derived CDR1 and CDR2 are MDHEN and SYDVKM. The CDR3 loop is CASSFTGGSPLHF. CDR3 coding DNA: TGTGCCAGCAGTTTTACAGGTGGCTCACCCCTCCACTTT.

This clonotype came up a few times. This rearrangement joins TRBV6-1 to TRBJ2-6; TRBD1 aligns across 7 bases. CDR1 and CDR2 (germline): MNHNS, SASEGT. The V and J ends lost 4 bases and 0 bases, in that order; junction bases with no gene match: 9. CDR3 length equals 18 residues. The CDR3 nucleotides are TGTGCCAGCAGTGCAACGGGACAGTCCCACTCTGGGGCCAACGTCCTGACTTTC. Its translation: CASSATGQSHSGANVLTF.

This clonotype was seen ten or more times. An end of the junction does not agree with germline; a read error may underlie this. The rearrangement links TRBV7-2 to TRBJ2-4, with D hard to call. Germline CDR1 and CDR2: SGHTA and FQGNSA. This CDR3 contains 15 residues. CDR3 sequence: CASSFTWAKKSIQYF. In DNA, the CDR3 is TGTGCCAGCAGCTTCACCTGGGCGAAAAAAAGCATTCAGTACTTC.

This clonotype was detected ten times or more. J is TRBJ1-5 and V is TRBV7-2; D not resolved. The V gene lost 5 bases and the J gene lost 3 bases, with 14 bases spanning the gap. The CDR3 contains 15 residues. CDR1 is SGHTA and CDR2 is FQGNSA in the germline V gene. The CDR3 nucleotides read TGTGCCAGCAGCCCCCAGGTCGGGCCCAATCAGCCCCAGCATTTT. Its translation: CASSPQVGPNQPQHF.

This clonotype was seen at least ten times. One end of the junction does not line up with germline, which may come from a read error. The genes are TRBV6-2 or TRBV6-3 and TRBJ2-3; TRBD2 matches 11 bases. Germline assignment: CDR1 MNHEY and CDR2 SVGEGT. The length of the CDR3 is 17 residues. CDR3 in DNA: TGTGCCAGCAGTCACTCAAGACTAGCGGGATGGCCAGATACGCAGTATTTT. This encodes CASSHSRLAGWPDTQYF.

The chain uses TRBV6-1 and TRBJ1-4; 10 bases match TRBD1. Germline V gives CDR1 MNHNS, CDR2 SASEGT. This CDR3 spans 16 amino acids. The junction had 9 bases not matched to a gene; V was cut back by 6 bases and J by 5 bases. CDR3 coding DNA: TGTGCCAGCAGCCAACTCCGGGACAGGGGAAATGAAAAACTGTTTTTT. Its translation: CASSQLRDRGNEKLFF.

At least ten counts were recorded for this clonotype. The chain combines TRBV7-9 with TRBJ2-1; D gene ambiguous. Trimming took off 2 bases at V and 9 bases at J, with 8 bases between the two ends. This CDR3 contains 12 residues. The germline V gene has CDR1 SEHNR and CDR2 FQNEAQ (reference sequence). CDR3 protein: CASSLKGREQFF. The DNA of the CDR3 is TGTGCCAGCAGCTTAAAGGGTCGTGAGCAGTTCTTC.

This chain joins TRBV28 and TRBJ2-1; TRBD2 agrees at 10 bases. Germline V gene data show CDR1 as MDHEN and CDR2 as SYDVKM. Unmatched junction bases numbered 3, after V lost 7 bases and J lost 3 bases. This CDR3 spans 14 amino acids. The CDR3 sequence is CASTLAGVYNEQFF. CDR3 DNA: TGTGCCAGCACCCTAGCGGGGGTCTACAATGAGCAGTTCTTC.

The table lists this clonotype with a few counts. This chain uses TRBV7-2 with TRBJ2-1; maybe TRBD1 (5 bases). There are 16 residues in the CDR3. Germline assignment: CDR1 SGHTA and CDR2 FQGNSA. V was cut by 1 base and J by 9 bases, with 19 bases left in between. CDR3 bases: TGTGCCAGCAGCTTAGGACAGCAAGGCCTCGGTGGTGAGCAGTTCTTC. The encoded protein is CASSLGQQGLGGEQFF.

This clonotype has only a few counts. The V gene is TRBV7-8, the J gene TRBJ2-1; D remains unclear. The germline CDR1 and CDR2 sequences are SGHVS and FQNEAQ. The CDR3 spans 17 residues. V was pared by 0 bases and J by 2 bases, with 14 bases between. CDR3 nucleotides: TGTGCCAGCAGCTTAGCTAGGCGGATTCGTCCCTACAATGAGCAGTTCTTC. It specifies CASSLARRIRPYNEQFF.

The chain employs TRBV15 and TRBJ2-5, with unresolved D. From germline, CDR1 is LNHNV and CDR2 YYDKDF (reference sequence). The CDR3 extends over 14 amino acids. The V and J ends lost 0 bases and 3 bases respectively, with 8 bases between them. The CDR3 is CATSRDPQKETQYF. CDR3 sequence (DNA): TGTGCCACCAGCAGAGATCCACAGAAAGAGACCCAGTACTTC.

The V gene is TRBV7-8, the J gene TRBJ2-2; 14 nucleotides align to TRBD2. This CDR3 spans 19 amino acids. V lost 5 bases to trimming and J lost 1 base; unmatched junction nucleotides: 9. In germline, CDR1 is SGHVS, CDR2 FQNEAQ. CDR3 bases: TGTGCCAGCAGCGCAAGACTAGCGGGGGGGCTTTGGAACACCGGGGAGCTGTTTTTT. Translating gives CASSARLAGGLWNTGELFF.

This clonotype was picked up a small number of times. The chain links TRBV6-6 to TRBJ2-5, with 10 bases that match TRBD2. This CDR3 has 14 residues. CDR1 and CDR2 from the germline V gene are MNHNY and SVGAGI (reference sequence). Trimming at V came to 11 bases and at J to 5 bases, leaving 11 bases not matched to a gene. CDR3 residues: CASRRILAGETQYF. The CDR3 DNA reads as TGTGCCTCTCGACGGATACTAGCGGGGGAGACCCAGTACTTC.

The genes are TRBV12-3 or TRBV12-4 and TRBJ1-1; the D gene is possibly TRBD1 (6 bases). V was clipped by 9 bases and J by 5 bases, with 16 bases between them. The CDR3 has 13 amino acids. CDR3 sequence: CASSGGHLTEAFF. In DNA form, the CDR3 reads TGTGCCAGTTCGGGGGGGCACTTGACTGAAGCTTTCTTT.

The CDR3 coding sequence is TGTGCCAGCAGTCGAGGGACAGCGACTAAATACAATGAGCAGTTCTTC. The encoded protein is CASSRGTATKYNEQFF. The V and J genes are TRBV27 and TRBJ2-1, with 7 bases aligning to TRBD1. V lost 5 bases to trimming and J lost 4 bases; unmatched junction nucleotides: 11. In germline, CDR1 is MNHEY, CDR2 SMNVEV (reference sequence). The length of the CDR3 is 16 residues.

The chain is built from TRBV7-9 and TRBJ2-7, with 13 bases matching TRBD2. Per the germline V gene, CDR1 is SEHNR and CDR2 is FQNEAQ (reference sequence). V was pared by 3 bases and J by 5 bases, with 4 bases of the junction left unmatched. The CDR3 contains 15 residues. CDR3 DNA sequence: TGTGCCAGCAGCTTCCCAGGACTAGCGGGAGACGAGCAGTACTTC. This encodes CASSFPGLAGDEQYF.

The chain has TRBV18 and TRBJ1-1; 7 positions match TRBD1. The CDR3 runs 15 residues. Trimming removed 5 bases from V and 0 bases from J; junction bases left unmatched: 6. Germline V gene data show CDR1 as KGHSH and CDR2 as LQKENI. The CDR3 protein is CASSSWTGLNTEAFF. The DNA of the CDR3 is TGTGCCAGCTCATCGTGGACAGGTTTGAACACTGAAGCTTTCTTT.

This clonotype was seen only a few times. The chain joins TRBV7-9 to TRBJ2-3, with 8 nucleotides matching TRBD1. CDR3 size: 15 residues. J lost 2 bases, V lost 4 bases, and 5 bases had no gene match. CDR1 and CDR2 (germline): SEHNR, FQNEAQ (reference sequence). The CDR3 loop reads CASSSPTGDTDTQYF. CDR3 bases: TGTGCCAGCAGCTCACCGACAGGGGACACAGATACGCAGTATTTT.

This chain links TRBV6-1 with TRBJ2-7; 8 bases agree with TRBD1. CDR3 length: 13 residues. The V and J ends lost 8 bases and 2 bases, in that order; junction bases with no gene match: 5. Per the germline V gene, CDR1 is MNHNS and CDR2 is SASEGT. The CDR3 DNA sequence: TGTGCCAGCCGCCGGGACAGGACCTACGAGCAGTACTTC. Protein product: CASRRDRTYEQYF.